The 31 T cell receptor beta chains listed next were all sequenced from one sample in a study of blood T cell repertoires in COVID-19. Data came from immunoSEQ multiplex PCR; TCRdb stores just in-frame clones and leaves some out. The sample carries over 300,000 clones, around 90% recorded once. Sequencing was performed on peripheral blood. The receptors come from a man younger than 30 with active or convalescent COVID-19.

V is TRBV6-5 and J is TRBJ1-1; D uncertain. Trimming removed 0 bases from V and 1 base from J, with 3 bases in between. Germline CDR1 and CDR2: MNHEY and SVGAGI. The CDR3 has 13 amino acids. The CDR3 loop reads CASSYSWNTEAFF. The CDR3 DNA is TGTGCCAGCAGTTACTCCTGGAACACTGAAGCTTTCTTT.

CDR3 DNA: TGCGCCAGCAGCCAAGATCTGGGCAGGCCCGGCTACACCTTC. Its protein product is CASSQDLGRPGYTF. The genes are TRBV4-3 and TRBJ1-2; the D is unclear. The CDR3 sequence is 14 residues long. Germline V lookup: CDR1 LGHNA, CDR2 YSLEER. Trimming left V 0 bases short and J 8 bases short, with 13 bases between.

V usage is TRBV12-3 or TRBV12-4 and J usage is TRBJ2-1, with TRBD1 as a possible D gene (6 bases). CDR3 length: 13 amino acids. V was trimmed by 6 bases and J by 8 bases, leaving 14 bases between them. The CDR3 coding sequence is TGTGCCAGCAGGGACTGGGGGCGCGATGAGCAGTTCTTC. Protein sequence: CASRDWGRDEQFF.

The V call is TRBV6-6, the J call TRBJ2-6; possible D gene TRBD2, 5 bases. From germline, CDR1 is MNHNY and CDR2 SVGAGI (reference sequence). The CDR3 loop spans 15 amino acids. Trimming removed 5 bases at V and 0 bases at J, with 8 bases between. The CDR3 reads CASSRRDSGANVLTF. The CDR3 DNA sequence: TGTGCCAGCAGTCGCCGGGACTCTGGGGCCAACGTCCTGACTTTC.

The chain joins TRBV7-9 to TRBJ2-7; TRBD2 matches at 11 bases. Germline-derived CDR1 and CDR2 are SEHNR and FQNEAQ (reference sequence). The CDR3 consists of 15 residues. Trimming removed 6 bases from V and 0 bases from J; junction bases left unmatched: 4. CDR3 loop: CASRDTSGSSYEQYF. CDR3 sequence (DNA): TGTGCCAGCAGGGATACTAGCGGGAGCTCCTACGAGCAGTACTTC.

This clone was counted a single time. The J gene is TRBJ2-7, the V gene TRBV27; TRBD1 might be the D (5 bases). The V gene lost 3 bases and the J gene lost 0 bases, with 6 bases spanning the gap. Germline V gives CDR1 MNHEY, CDR2 SMNVEV (reference sequence). The CDR3 extends over 13 amino acids. The CDR3 loop is CASSLDNSYEQYF. CDR3 nucleotides: TGTGCCAGCAGTTTGGACAACTCCTACGAGCAGTACTTC.

This clone was recorded only once. V is TRBV27 and J is TRBJ2-1; maybe TRBD2 (5 bases). Trimming stripped 3 bases from V and 0 bases from J, with 9 bases between. The CDR3 spans 15 residues. CDR1 and CDR2 from the germline V gene are MNHEY and SMNVEV (reference sequence). CDR3 DNA: TGTGCCAGCAGTTTCGGGCGGGCCTCCTACAATGAGCAGTTCTTC. This codes for CASSFGRASYNEQFF.

This chain connects TRBV18 to TRBJ2-7, with D tentatively TRBD1 (5 bases). Trimming shortened V by 2 bases and J by 2 bases, and 7 bases separated the two germline ends. The CDR3 runs to 13 residues. The germline CDR1 and CDR2 sequences are KGHSH and LQKENI. CDR3 residues: CASSPDSTYEQYF. For the CDR3, the DNA is TGTGCCAGCTCACCAGACAGTACCTACGAGCAGTACTTC.

This chain links TRBV24-1 with TRBJ2-1; TRBD2 is a possible D gene (5 bases). V shed 7 bases and J shed 9 bases, with 12 bases lying between them. CDR3 length: 12 residues. The germline gives CDR1 KGHDR, CDR2 SFDVKD. CDR3 loop: CATSRDEPEQFF. The CDR3 DNA follows: TGTGCCACCAGCCGGGATGAACCTGAGCAGTTCTTC.

The chain couples TRBV20-1 to TRBJ1-3; possible D gene TRBD1, 6 bases. Trimming removed 6 bases at V and 7 bases at J, with 10 bases between. CDR1 and CDR2 from the germline V gene are DFQATT and SNEGSKA (reference sequence). The CDR3 has 11 residues. The CDR3 loop reads CSAQGPNTIYF. Here the CDR3 DNA reads TGCAGTGCACAGGGACCTAACACCATATATTTT.

The table lists this clone with a count of one. V and J are TRBV6-5 and TRBJ2-7; TRBD1 matches 10 bases. The junction had 4 bases not matched to a gene; V was cut back by 9 bases and J by 5 bases. From germline, CDR1 is MNHEY and CDR2 SVGAGI. The length of the CDR3 is 12 residues. DNA for the CDR3: TGTGCCAGTGGACAGGGGGAGGACGAGCAGTACTTC. This gives the protein CASGQGEDEQYF.

The genes are TRBV29-1 and TRBJ1-2, with 7 bases identical to TRBD1. V gave up 6 bases and J gave up 0 bases; unmatched junction bases: 7. Germline V gene lookup returns CDR1 SQVTM and CDR2 ANQGSEA. This CDR3 has 14 amino acids. Here the CDR3 reads CSVADRTSNYGYTF. CDR3 in DNA: TGCAGCGTAGCGGACAGGACCTCTAACTATGGCTACACCTTC.

The chain has TRBV2 and TRBJ2-3; D uncertain. CDR3 length: 12 amino acids. The V end was cut by 8 bases, the J end by 0 bases, with 6 bases between. CDR1 is SNHLY and CDR2 is FYNNEI in the germline V gene. CDR3 nucleotide sequence: TGTGCCAGCGAAACTAGCACAGATACGCAGTATTTT. This sequence encodes CASETSTDTQYF.

J is TRBJ2-7 and V is TRBV11-2; 8 bases match TRBD2. The CDR3 has 15 amino acids. V was clipped by 1 base and J by 6 bases; unmatched bases: 8. CDR1 is SGHAT, CDR2 FQNNGV, per germline. Here the CDR3 DNA reads TGTGCCAGCAGCTTAGGGCCCAGCGGGAGTCTCGAGCAGTACTTC. Its protein product is CASSLGPSGSLEQYF.

The chain carries TRBV27 and TRBJ1-4, with D perhaps TRBD1 (6 bases). The CDR3 runs 16 residues. V dropped 6 bases and J dropped 1 base, with 15 bases sitting between them. Germline V lookup: CDR1 MNHEY, CDR2 SMNVEV (reference sequence). The CDR3 nucleotides are TGTGCCAGCAGACAGGGTGCCCTAGGAACTAATGAAAAACTGTTTTTT. It codes for CASRQGALGTNEKLFF.

This clone was observed a single time. The V call is TRBV6-5, the J call TRBJ2-7; 7 bases fit TRBD2. In germline, CDR1 is MNHEY, CDR2 SVGAGI. J was trimmed by 2 bases and V by 6 bases; bases with no gene match: 7. This CDR3 spans 14 amino acids. The CDR3 DNA reads as TGTGCCAGCAGAGTTCGGGGGGACCCCTACGAGCAGTACTTC. Translation: CASRVRGDPYEQYF.

V usage is TRBV19 and J usage is TRBJ2-1; possibly TRBD1 for D (5 bases). The germline V gene has CDR1 LNHDA and CDR2 SQIVND (reference sequence). Trimming took off 5 bases at V and 2 bases at J, with 10 bases between the two ends. The CDR3 is 14 residues long. For the CDR3, the DNA is TGTGCCAGTAGTTGGTGGGGCCCCTACAATGAGCAGTTCTTC. It specifies CASSWWGPYNEQFF.

The rearrangement links TRBV7-9 to TRBJ1-1; 7 positions match TRBD1. Germline V gene sequence: CDR1 SEHNR, CDR2 FQNEAQ (reference sequence). This CDR3 contains 12 residues. The V and J ends lost 5 bases and 7 bases, in that order; junction bases with no gene match: 4. CDR3: CASSKTGVEAFF. The CDR3 bases are TGTGCCAGCAGCAAAACAGGGGTTGAAGCTTTCTTT.

This chain connects TRBV5-6 to TRBJ1-5; D is uncertain. With 3 bases removed from V and 0 bases from J, the gap between germline ends came to 13 bases. Germline loops: CDR1 SGHDT, CDR2 YYEEEE. This CDR3 is 16 amino acids long. The CDR3 spells CASSSPGRDSNQPQHF. CDR3 bases: TGTGCCAGCAGCTCCCCGGGGAGGGATAGCAATCAGCCCCAGCATTTT.

The chain has TRBV7-2 and TRBJ2-1; D gene ambiguous. Trimming left V 1 base short and J 2 bases short, with 9 bases between. The CDR3 is 15 residues long. Germline loops: CDR1 SGHTA, CDR2 FQGNSA. CDR3 residues: CASSLVADPYNEQFF. In DNA, the CDR3 is TGTGCCAGCAGCTTAGTAGCAGATCCCTACAATGAGCAGTTCTTC. Together with reference TRBV7-2 and TRBJ2-1, the CDR3 gives the full variable domain: GAGVSQSPSNKVTEKGKDVELRCDPISGHTALYWYRQSLGQGLEFLIYFQGNSAPDKSGLPSDRFSAERTGGSVSTLTIQRTQQEDSAVYLCASSLVADPYNEQFFGPGTRLTVL.

The chain has TRBV9 and TRBJ1-3; 7 bases are a match to TRBD1. CDR1 SGDLS and CDR2 YYNGEE come from the germline V gene. The CDR3 is 17 residues long. The V and J ends lost 3 bases and 4 bases, in that order; junction bases with no gene match: 13. CDR3 bases: TGTGCCAGCAGCGCCCGGTGGAGCAGGGGGTCCGGAAACACCATATATTTT. This encodes CASSARWSRGSGNTIYF.

This clone was recorded only once. The chain combines TRBV5-8 with TRBJ1-1; 10 bases align to TRBD1. Germline trimming cut 4 bases from V and 2 bases from J; bases unmatched to any gene: 5. Per the germline V gene, CDR1 is SGHTS and CDR2 is YDEGEE. This CDR3 has 15 amino acids. CDR3 amino acids: CASSQTGGKNTEAFF. As DNA, the CDR3 is TGTGCCAGCAGCCAGACAGGGGGCAAAAACACTGAAGCTTTCTTT.

This clone showed up just once. The chain has TRBV27 and TRBJ2-1; tentatively, D is TRBD2 (5 bases). Trimming took off 6 bases at V and 0 bases at J, with 15 bases between the two ends. The CDR3 consists of 16 residues. The germline V gene encodes CDR1 MNHEY and CDR2 SMNVEV (reference sequence). CDR3 loop: CASSPSDGISYNEQFF. The CDR3 DNA sequence: TGTGCCAGCAGCCCGTCGGACGGGATCTCCTACAATGAGCAGTTCTTC.

The genes are TRBV7-3 and TRBJ2-7, with 9 bases identical to TRBD1. Germline-derived CDR1 and CDR2 are SGHTA and FQGTGA. CDR3 length: 14 residues. V shed 5 bases, J shed 3 bases, and the junction held 5 bases outside the gene matches. The CDR3 loop is CASSRTGVGYEQYF. The CDR3 DNA is TGTGCCAGCAGCCGGACAGGGGTGGGCTACGAGCAGTACTTC.

In its sample, this clone was seen once. The chain has TRBV7-9 and TRBJ1-1; possibly TRBD1 for D (6 bases). In germline, CDR1 is SEHNR, CDR2 FQNEAQ (reference sequence). This CDR3 is 13 amino acids long. V lost 4 bases, J lost 12 bases, and 18 bases lay in between. CDR3 nucleotide sequence: TGTGCCAGCAGCTCTGTACCGGGACAATACTCTTTCTTT. Translated, it gives CASSSVPGQYSFF. The variable domain in full, completed from reference TRBV7-9 and TRBJ1-1, reads DTGVSQNPRHKITKRGQNVTFRCDPISEHNRLYWYRQTLGQGPEFLTYFQNEAQLEKSRLLSDRFSAERPKGSFSTLEIQRTEQGDSAMYLCASSSVPGQYSFFGQGTRLTVV.

The chain uses TRBV5-6 and TRBJ1-2; TRBD1 aligns across 11 bases. The CDR3 consists of 17 residues. Losses at the gene ends were 3 bases for V and 4 bases for J; bases not matched to a gene: 11. The germline V gene has CDR1 SGHDT and CDR2 YYEEEE. In DNA, the CDR3 is TGTGCCAGCAGCTCCCGGGACAGGGGGATCGGTTTCTATGGCTACACCTTC. Its protein is CASSSRDRGIGFYGYTF.

The rearrangement joins TRBV5-6 to TRBJ2-3; 9 bases line up with TRBD1. The CDR3 runs 17 residues. The V gene's germline CDR1 is SGHDT and CDR2 YYEEEE. Germline trimming cut 4 bases from V and 4 bases from J; bases unmatched to any gene: 13. CDR3 residues: CASSETPGQGFPDTQYF. The CDR3 region has the DNA TGTGCCAGCAGCGAAACACCGGGACAGGGATTCCCAGATACGCAGTATTTT.

A few counts support this clone. The chain couples TRBV7-2 to TRBJ2-2, with TRBD1 matching 8 bases. The CDR3 totals 15 residues. V dropped 5 bases and J dropped 2; count of bases not matched to a gene: 4. Germline CDR1 is SGHTA and CDR2 is FQGNSA. The CDR3 loop reads CASSVTGDNTGELFF. In DNA, the CDR3 is TGTGCCAGCAGCGTGACAGGGGACAACACCGGGGAGCTGTTTTTT.

The chain recombines TRBV5-1 with TRBJ1-1; 9 positions agree with TRBD1. V was clipped by 3 bases and J by 2 bases; unmatched bases: 8. Germline CDR1 and CDR2: SGHRS and YFSETQ. The CDR3 consists of 16 residues. As DNA, the CDR3 is TGCGCCAGCAGCTCGGGTAGGGGACAGGGAAACACTGAAGCTTTCTTT. It translates to CASSSGRGQGNTEAFF.

V gene TRBV7-2 combines with J gene TRBJ2-7, with 10 bases fitting TRBD2. This CDR3 contains 13 residues. The J segment lost 6 bases and the V segment lost 6 bases, leaving 5 bases of the junction unmatched. CDR1 is SGHTA and CDR2 is FQGNSA in the germline V gene. Here the CDR3 DNA reads TGTGCCAGCAGGAAAGGGACTAGCGCCGAGCAGTACTTC. It is translated as CASRKGTSAEQYF.

The chain employs TRBV28 and TRBJ2-7, with D uncertain. Trimming stripped 5 bases from V and 6 bases from J, with 17 bases between. Germline CDR1 reads MDHEN; CDR2 reads SYDVKM. This CDR3 has 14 residues. The CDR3, as DNA: TGTGCCAGCAGTCCTGGCGGTCTGACCACCGAGCAGTACTTC. Amino acid sequence: CASSPGGLTTEQYF.